This entry describes one T cell receptor beta chain. Its cognate antigen is unknown. The entry originates in a study of T cell responses to AZD1222 COVID-19 vaccine. Study-wide results and caveats: Unmutated variant regions reportedly attract nearly half of all spike-specific TCRs.

Profiled with immunoSEQ multiplex PCR; TCRdb holds only in-frame clones, not every one. The table lists about 140,000 clones, 92% of them singletons. This TCR came from an adult in good health. Specimen: peripheral blood, collected on day 0 of AZD1222 vaccination.

CDR3 bases: TGTGCCAGTAGCGCCCCGGAGAGGGGCTGGCAGCCCCAGCATTTT. As protein: CASSAPERGWQPQHF. The chain recombines TRBV19 with TRBJ1-5; perhaps TRBD1 as D (5 bases). CDR3 length equals 15 residues. Germline V lookup: CDR1 LNHDA, CDR2 SQIVND (reference sequence). The V gene lost 6 bases and the J gene lost 7 bases, with 19 bases spanning the gap.